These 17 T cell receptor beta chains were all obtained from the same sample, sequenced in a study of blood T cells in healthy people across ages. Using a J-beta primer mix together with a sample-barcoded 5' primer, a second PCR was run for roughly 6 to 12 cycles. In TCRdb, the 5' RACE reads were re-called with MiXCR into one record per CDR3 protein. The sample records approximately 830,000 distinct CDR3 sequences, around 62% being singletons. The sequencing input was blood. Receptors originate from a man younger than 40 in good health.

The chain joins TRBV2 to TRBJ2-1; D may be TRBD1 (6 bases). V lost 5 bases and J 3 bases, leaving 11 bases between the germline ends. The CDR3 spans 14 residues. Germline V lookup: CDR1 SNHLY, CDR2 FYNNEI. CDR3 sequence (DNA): TGTGCCAGCAGTTGGGCAGGGGACTACAATGAGCAGTTCTTC. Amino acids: CASSWAGDYNEQFF.

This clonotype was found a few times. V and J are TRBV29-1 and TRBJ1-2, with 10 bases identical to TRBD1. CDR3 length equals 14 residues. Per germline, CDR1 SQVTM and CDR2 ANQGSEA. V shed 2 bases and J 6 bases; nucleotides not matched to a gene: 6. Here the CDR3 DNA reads TGCAGCGTTGAATTGAGGACAGGGGGTAATGGCTACACCTTC. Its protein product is CSVELRTGGNGYTF.

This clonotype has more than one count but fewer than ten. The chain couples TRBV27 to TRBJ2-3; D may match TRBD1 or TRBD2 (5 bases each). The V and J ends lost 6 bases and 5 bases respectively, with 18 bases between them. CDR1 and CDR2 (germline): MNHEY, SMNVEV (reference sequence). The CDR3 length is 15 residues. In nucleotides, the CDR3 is TGTGCCAGCAGCCCAGAGGGACGAAGCGGAGATACGCAGTATTTT. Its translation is CASSPEGRSGDTQYF.

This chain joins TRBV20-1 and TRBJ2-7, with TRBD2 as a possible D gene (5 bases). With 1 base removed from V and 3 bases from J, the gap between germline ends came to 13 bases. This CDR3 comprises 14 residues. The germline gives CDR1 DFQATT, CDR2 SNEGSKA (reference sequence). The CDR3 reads CSARGRGIGYEQYF. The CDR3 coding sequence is TGCAGTGCTAGAGGAAGAGGGATAGGCTACGAGCAGTACTTC.

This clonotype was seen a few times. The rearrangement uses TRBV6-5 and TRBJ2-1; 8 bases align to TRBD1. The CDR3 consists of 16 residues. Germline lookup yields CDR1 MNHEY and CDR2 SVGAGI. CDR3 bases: TGTGCTAGTACAGTAGATAGGGGACAGGACGGCAATGAGCAGTTCTTC. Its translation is CASTVDRGQDGNEQFF.

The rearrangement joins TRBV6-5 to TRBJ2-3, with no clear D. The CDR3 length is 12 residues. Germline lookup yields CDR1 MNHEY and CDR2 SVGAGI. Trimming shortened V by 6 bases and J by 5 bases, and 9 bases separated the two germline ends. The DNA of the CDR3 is TGTGCCAGCAGAGGAGCCGGAGATACGCAGTATTTT. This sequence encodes CASRGAGDTQYF.

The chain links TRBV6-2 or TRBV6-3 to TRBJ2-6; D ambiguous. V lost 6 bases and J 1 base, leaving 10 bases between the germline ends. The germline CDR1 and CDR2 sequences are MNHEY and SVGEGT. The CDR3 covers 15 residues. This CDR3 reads CASRTAVSGANVLTF. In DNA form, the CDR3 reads TGTGCCAGCAGAACCGCAGTGTCTGGGGCCAACGTCCTGACTTTC.

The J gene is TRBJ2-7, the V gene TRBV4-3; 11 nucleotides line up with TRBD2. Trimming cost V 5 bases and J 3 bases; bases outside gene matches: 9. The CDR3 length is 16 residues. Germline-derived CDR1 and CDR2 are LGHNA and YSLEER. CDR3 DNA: TGCGCCAGCAGCTTTGACGCTAGCGGGGGGAACTACGAGCAGTACTTC. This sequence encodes CASSFDASGGNYEQYF.

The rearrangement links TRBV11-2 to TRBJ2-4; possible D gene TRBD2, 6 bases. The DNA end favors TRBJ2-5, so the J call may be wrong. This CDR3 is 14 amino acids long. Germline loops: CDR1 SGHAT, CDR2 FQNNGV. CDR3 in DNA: TGTGCCAGCAGCTTAGAGGGGGGAACCGAGACCCAGTACTTC. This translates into CASSLEGGTETQYF.

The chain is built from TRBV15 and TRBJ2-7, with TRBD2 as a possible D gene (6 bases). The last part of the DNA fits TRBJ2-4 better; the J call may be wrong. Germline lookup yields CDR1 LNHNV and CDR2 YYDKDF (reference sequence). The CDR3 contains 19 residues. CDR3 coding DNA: TGTGCCACCAGCAGAGATCCCGGCGGGACCCCCGAGCATAAAAACATTCAGTACTTC. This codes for CATSRDPGGTPEHKNIQYF.

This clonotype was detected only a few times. The DNA of the CDR3 is TGCAGTGCTAGGACGGGACAGGGGAGATCCGAGCAGTACTTC. Translated: CSARTGQGRSEQYF. The chain links TRBV20-1 to TRBJ2-4; 10 bases are shared with TRBD1. The assigned J gene may be wrong: the sequence end matches TRBJ2-7 better. This CDR3 is built from 14 residues. Germline values: CDR1 DFQATT, CDR2 SNEGSKA (reference sequence).

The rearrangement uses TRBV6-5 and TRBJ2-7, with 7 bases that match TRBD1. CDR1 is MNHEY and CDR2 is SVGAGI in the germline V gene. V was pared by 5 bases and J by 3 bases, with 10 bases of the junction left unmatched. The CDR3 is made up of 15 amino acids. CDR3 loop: CASSLPRTGYYEQYF. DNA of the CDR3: TGTGCCAGCAGTCTCCCCCGGACAGGTTACTACGAGCAGTACTTC.

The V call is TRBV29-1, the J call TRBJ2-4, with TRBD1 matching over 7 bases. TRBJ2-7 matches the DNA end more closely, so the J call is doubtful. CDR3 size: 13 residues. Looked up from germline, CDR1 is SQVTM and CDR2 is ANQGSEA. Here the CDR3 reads CSVAGQVSYEQYF. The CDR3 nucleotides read TGCAGCGTTGCCGGACAGGTATCCTACGAGCAGTACTTC.

As DNA, the CDR3 is TGTGCCACCAGTGAGGATGGGCGGGGACTAATTACAGATACGCAGTATTTT. It codes for CATSEDGRGLITDTQYF. The J gene is TRBJ2-3, the V gene TRBV24-1; TRBD2 matches at 7 bases. Germline V gene sequence: CDR1 KGHDR, CDR2 SFDVKD. V was pared by 4 bases and J by 3 bases, with 12 bases of the junction left unmatched. The CDR3 contains 17 residues.

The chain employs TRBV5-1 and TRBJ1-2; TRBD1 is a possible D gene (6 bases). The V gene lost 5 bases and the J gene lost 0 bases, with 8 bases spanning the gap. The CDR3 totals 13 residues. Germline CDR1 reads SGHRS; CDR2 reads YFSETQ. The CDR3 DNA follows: TGCGCCAGCAGATGGACAGCTAACTATGGCTACACCTTC. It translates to CASRWTANYGYTF.

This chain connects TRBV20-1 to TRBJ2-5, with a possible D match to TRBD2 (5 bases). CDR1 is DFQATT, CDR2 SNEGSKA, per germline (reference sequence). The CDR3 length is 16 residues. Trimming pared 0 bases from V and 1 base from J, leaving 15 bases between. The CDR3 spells CSARDPFRGPQETQYF. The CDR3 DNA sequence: TGCAGTGCTAGAGATCCCTTTAGAGGGCCCCAAGAGACCCAGTACTTC.

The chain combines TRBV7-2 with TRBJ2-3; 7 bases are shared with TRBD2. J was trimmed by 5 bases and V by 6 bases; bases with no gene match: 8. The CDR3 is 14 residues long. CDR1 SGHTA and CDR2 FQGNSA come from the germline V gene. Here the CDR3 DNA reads TGTGCCAGCAGTTATAGACTAGCCTTAGATACGCAGTATTTT. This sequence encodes CASSYRLALDTQYF.